Listed here are 32 T cell receptor beta chains from one sample, sequenced in a study of T cells in localized non-small cell lung cancer. Repertoires were generated with immunoSEQ multiplex PCR, while TCRdb's copy carries only in-frame clones and drops some. Here the sample spans approximately 26,000 clones, about 81% being singletons. Sequencing was performed on peripheral blood, taken before any cancer treatment. Receptor source: a woman aged 35 to 70 with stage I lung adenocarcinoma.

V usage is TRBV5-6 and J usage is TRBJ1-2; no clear D. CDR1 SGHDT and CDR2 YYEEEE come from the germline V gene. The CDR3 totals 14 residues. Trimming pared 1 base from V and 1 base from J, leaving 8 bases between. CDR3: CASSLFAFNYGYTF. DNA of the CDR3: TGTGCCAGCAGCTTGTTTGCATTTAACTATGGCTACACCTTC.

V and J are TRBV4-3 and TRBJ1-4; TRBD1 matches at 7 bases. V gave up 8 bases and J gave up 1 base; unmatched junction bases: 7. CDR1 is LGHNA, CDR2 YSLEER, per germline. This CDR3 region has 15 residues. CDR3 bases: TGCGCCAGCTCCGACAGGGAACAAACTAATGAAAAACTGTTTTTT. Protein: CASSDREQTNEKLFF.

This chain joins TRBV5-1 and TRBJ1-1; D may be TRBD1 (5 bases). This CDR3 comprises 12 residues. Germline V gene lookup returns CDR1 SGHRS and CDR2 YFSETQ. V was pared by 2 bases and J by 11 bases, with 13 bases between. Here the CDR3 reads CASSFEGSEAFF. The CDR3 DNA reads as TGCGCCAGCAGCTTCGAGGGGTCGGAGGCTTTCTTT.

This clone was counted only a few times. The chain uses TRBV30 and TRBJ1-1, with a tentative D call TRBD1 (5 bases). Trimming stripped 2 bases from V and 3 bases from J, with 10 bases between. The CDR3 length is 13 residues. Germline V gene sequence: CDR1 GTSNPN, CDR2 SVGIG (reference sequence). This CDR3 is CAWSPRGDTEAFF. For the CDR3, the DNA is TGTGCCTGGAGTCCCCGGGGCGACACTGAAGCTTTCTTT. The variable domain in full, with the rest retrieved from reference TRBV30 and TRBJ1-1, is SQTIHQWPATLVQPVGSPLSLECTVEGTSNPNLYWYRQAAGRGLQLLFYSVGIGQISSEVPQNLSASRPQDRQFILSSKKLLLSDSGFYLCAWSPRGDTEAFFGQGTRLTVV.

Here the CDR3 reads CAISEPGTEAFF. The CDR3 bases are TGTGCCATCAGTGAGCCAGGGACTGAAGCTTTCTTT. The rearrangement links TRBV10-3 to TRBJ1-1; D perhaps matches TRBD1 (5 bases). CDR1 and CDR2 from the germline V gene are ENHRY and SYGVKD. The CDR3 is made up of 12 amino acids. V was trimmed by 2 bases and J by 5 bases, leaving 6 bases between them.

This CDR3 reads CASSYSPYEQYF. Here the CDR3 DNA reads TGTGCCAGCAGTTACAGTCCCTACGAGCAGTACTTC. The rearrangement joins TRBV6-5 to TRBJ2-7; D gene ambiguous. Germline CDR1 MNHEY, CDR2 SVGAGI. The V end was cut by 2 bases, the J end by 2 bases, with 4 bases between. The CDR3 length is 12 residues.

The chain uses TRBV7-7 and TRBJ1-1; no clear D. There are 13 residues in the CDR3. The germline V gene has CDR1 SSHAT and CDR2 FNYEAQ (reference sequence). V was pared by 5 bases and J by 1 base, with 8 bases between. In DNA, the CDR3 is TGTGCCAGCAGCCTTACACCGAACACTGAAGCTTTCTTT. Translation: CASSLTPNTEAFF.

V gene TRBV27 combines with J gene TRBJ2-5, with D uncertain. Germline values: CDR1 MNHEY, CDR2 SMNVEV (reference sequence). With 2 bases removed from V and 1 base from J, the gap between germline ends came to 11 bases. The CDR3 is made up of 15 amino acids. The CDR3 DNA reads as TGTGCCAGCAGTTTAGGGGTCCGCGGCCAAGAGACCCAGTACTTC. Translation: CASSLGVRGQETQYF.

The chain joins TRBV7-2 to TRBJ2-4, with a possible D match to TRBD1 (6 bases). V shed 4 bases and J shed 1 base, with 14 bases lying between them. CDR1 and CDR2 (germline): SGHTA, FQGNSA. This CDR3 is 16 amino acids long. The CDR3 loop reads CASSSNRVGAKNIQYF. The CDR3 region has the DNA TGTGCCAGCAGCTCTAACAGGGTGGGGGCCAAAAACATTCAGTACTTC.

The rearrangement joins TRBV7-3 to TRBJ2-3; D ambiguous. Germline CDR1 and CDR2: SGHTA and FQGTGA. The CDR3 is made up of 14 amino acids. V was shortened by 2 bases and J by 0 bases, with 6 bases between the two germline ends. CDR3 bases: TGTGCCAGCAGCTTACGGATTAGCACAGATACGCAGTATTTT. It encodes CASSLRISTDTQYF.

The chain links TRBV5-6 to TRBJ1-1; 8 nucleotides align to TRBD1. The CDR3 is 14 amino acids. Germline CDR1 and CDR2: SGHDT and YYEEEE. V shed 2 bases and J 1 base; nucleotides not matched to a gene: 1. The CDR3 is CASSFDRGNTEAFF. In nucleotides, the CDR3 is TGTGCCAGCAGCTTTGACAGGGGGAACACTGAAGCTTTCTTT.

This chain links TRBV9 with TRBJ2-5; D may be TRBD2 (6 bases). Germline CDR1 reads SGDLS; CDR2 reads YYNGEE. Trimming stripped 4 bases from V and 10 bases from J, with 20 bases between. The CDR3 is 14 amino acids. The CDR3 loop reads CASSPRGDSGDQYF. Here the CDR3 DNA reads TGTGCCAGCAGCCCCCGAGGTGACTCGGGGGACCAGTACTTC.

The chain is built from TRBV11-2 and TRBJ1-5; D not certain. CDR3 length equals 15 residues. Trimming removed 0 bases from V and 5 bases from J, with 11 bases in between. Per germline, CDR1 SGHAT and CDR2 FQNNGV. The CDR3 loop reads CASSLESGGYQPQHF. CDR3 coding DNA: TGTGCCAGCAGCTTAGAATCGGGCGGGTATCAGCCCCAGCATTTT.

This chain joins TRBV9 and TRBJ2-3; D ambiguous. The V and J ends lost 3 bases and 0 bases respectively, with 8 bases between them. Germline CDR1 is SGDLS and CDR2 is YYNGEE. This CDR3 region has 14 residues. CDR3 bases: TGTGCCAGCAGCGCGTTCAGAAGCACAGATACGCAGTATTTT. Encoded protein: CASSAFRSTDTQYF. The full variable domain, in which reference TRBV9 and TRBJ2-3 provide the parts outside the CDR3, is DSGVTQTPKHLITATGQRVTLRCSPRSGDLSVYWYQQSLDQGLQFLIQYYNGEERAKGNILERFSAQQFPDLHSELNLSSLELGDSALYFCASSAFRSTDTQYFGPGTRLTVL.

This clone has more than one count but fewer than ten. The V call is TRBV19, the J call TRBJ1-5, with D uncertain. Trimming shortened V by 3 bases and J by 6 bases, and 12 bases separated the two germline ends. The CDR3 sequence is 14 residues long. CDR1 and CDR2 from the germline V gene are LNHDA and SQIVND (reference sequence). The CDR3 bases are TGTGCCAGTAGTATTGATCACCTCACTCAGCCCCAGCATTTT. It codes for CASSIDHLTQPQHF.

The genes are TRBV18 and TRBJ1-2; a possible D gene is TRBD1 (5 bases). Germline-derived CDR1 and CDR2 are KGHSH and LQKENI. With 1 base removed from V and 4 bases from J, the gap between germline ends came to 16 bases. This CDR3 spans 16 amino acids. The CDR3: CASSPHKGPPGYGYTF. CDR3 nucleotide sequence: TGTGCCAGCTCACCACACAAGGGGCCCCCGGGCTATGGCTACACCTTC.

The chain is built from TRBV7-2 and TRBJ2-1; 9 nucleotides agree with TRBD2. Germline-derived CDR1 and CDR2 are SGHTA and FQGNSA. The J segment lost 4 bases and the V segment lost 1 base, leaving 8 bases of the junction unmatched. The CDR3 extends over 17 amino acids. Here the CDR3 reads CASSLVPSGVAYNEQFF. The CDR3 region has the DNA TGTGCCAGCAGCTTAGTTCCTAGCGGGGTTGCGTACAATGAGCAGTTCTTC. The complete variable domain, with remaining parts taken from reference TRBV7-2 and TRBJ2-1, reads GAGVSQSPSNKVTEKGKDVELRCDPISGHTALYWYRQSLGQGLEFLIYFQGNSAPDKSGLPSDRFSAERTGGSVSTLTIQRTQQEDSAVYLCASSLVPSGVAYNEQFFGPGTRLTVL.

This chain connects TRBV30 to TRBJ1-1; D not resolved. The ends were cut back, 2 bases at V and 1 base at J, with 8 bases in the middle. This CDR3 has 13 amino acids. Germline V gene data show CDR1 as GTSNPN and CDR2 as SVGIG (reference sequence). The CDR3 DNA follows: TGTGCCTGGAGTCTCCGGGAGAACACTGAAGCTTTCTTT. This codes for CAWSLRENTEAFF.

This clone was counted only a few times. The chain carries TRBV29-1 and TRBJ1-1; D is perhaps TRBD1 (6 bases). CDR3 length: 13 residues. V lost 6 bases and J lost 7, with 18 bases in between. Looked up from germline, CDR1 is SQVTM and CDR2 is ANQGSEA. CDR3 DNA sequence: TGCAGCGTAGAACCGCCAGGACAGATTGAAGCTTTCTTT. Protein: CSVEPPGQIEAFF.

This clone was recorded a few times. The V and J genes are TRBV6-4 and TRBJ1-5; D is unresolved. V lost 0 bases to trimming and J lost 1 base, with 7 bases between them. The CDR3 consists of 15 residues. Germline CDR1 reads MRHNA; CDR2 reads SNTAGT. The CDR3 reads CASSDSGESNQPQHF. CDR3 sequence (DNA): TGTGCCAGCAGTGACTCCGGGGAGAGCAATCAGCCCCAGCATTTT.

V usage is TRBV5-6 and J usage is TRBJ2-3; D gene uncertain. Germline CDR1 is SGHDT and CDR2 is YYEEEE. The CDR3 length is 13 residues. Trimming stripped 4 bases from V and 3 bases from J, with 9 bases between. The CDR3 spells CASSRPSTDTQYF. The CDR3 DNA reads TGTGCCAGCAGCCGCCCCTCGACAGATACGCAGTATTTT.

The CDR3 DNA is TGTGCCAGCAGCGAGGCACAGGACAGGGGTGTGTACACCTTC. It codes for CASSEAQDRGVYTF. The chain couples TRBV5-5 to TRBJ1-2; TRBD1 aligns across 9 bases. V gave up 4 bases and J gave up 11 bases; unmatched junction bases: 12. This CDR3 comprises 14 residues. Per germline, CDR1 SGHKS and CDR2 YYEKEE (reference sequence). The complete variable domain, with remaining parts taken from reference TRBV5-5 and TRBJ1-2, reads DAGVTQSPTHLIKTRGQQVTLRCSPISGHKSVSWYQQVLGQGPQFIFQYYEKEERGRGNFPDRFSARQFPNYSSELNVNALLLGDSALYLCASSEAQDRGVYTFGSGTRLTVV.

This chain joins TRBV15 and TRBJ1-1; 9 bases are shared with TRBD1. Trimming cost V 3 bases and J 6 bases; bases outside gene matches: 8. CDR1 and CDR2 (germline): LNHNV, YYDKDF (reference sequence). CDR3 length: 15 amino acids. Here the CDR3 reads CATSRETGGISEAFF. CDR3 sequence (DNA): TGTGCCACCAGCAGGGAGACAGGGGGGATATCTGAAGCTTTCTTT.

J is TRBJ2-5 and V is TRBV7-2, with TRBD2 identical over 8 bases. This CDR3 is 13 amino acids long. The germline V gene encodes CDR1 SGHTA and CDR2 FQGNSA. V was pared by 11 bases and J by 6 bases, with 11 bases of the junction left unmatched. DNA of the CDR3: TGTGCCTCCGGGGGGGCCGGCCCTAAGACCCAGTACTTC. Amino acid sequence: CASGGAGPKTQYF.

The rearrangement joins TRBV19 to TRBJ2-3; the D gene is possibly TRBD2 (6 bases). This CDR3 region has 14 residues. Trimming took off 8 bases at V and 0 bases at J, with 12 bases between the two ends. Germline CDR1 and CDR2: LNHDA and SQIVND (reference sequence). For the CDR3, the DNA is TGTGCCAGTCGGGAGTGGGACAGCACAGATACGCAGTATTTT. Its protein product is CASREWDSTDTQYF.

This clone was counted once. The chain couples TRBV19 to TRBJ2-5, with 14 bases fitting TRBD2. Germline V lookup: CDR1 LNHDA, CDR2 SQIVND (reference sequence). The CDR3 loop spans 17 amino acids. The ends lost 5 bases at V and 2 bases at J; junction bases unmatched: 7. Written as DNA, the CDR3 is TGTGCCAGTAGTCCCAGACTAGCGGGGGGGAGACAAGAGACCCAGTACTTC. As protein: CASSPRLAGGRQETQYF.

This clone was seen just once. The chain employs TRBV30 and TRBJ1-6; D unclear. Trimming took 2 bases from V and 7 from J, leaving 9 bases between them. This CDR3 spans 13 amino acids. CDR1 GTSNPN and CDR2 SVGIG come from the germline V gene (reference sequence). The CDR3 loop reads CAWSTQPNSPLHF. In DNA form, the CDR3 reads TGTGCCTGGAGTACCCAACCCAATTCACCCCTCCACTTT. Full variable domain (rest looked up from reference TRBV30 and TRBJ1-6): SQTIHQWPATLVQPVGSPLSLECTVEGTSNPNLYWYRQAAGRGLQLLFYSVGIGQISSEVPQNLSASRPQDRQFILSSKKLLLSDSGFYLCAWSTQPNSPLHFGNGTRLTVT.

The chain combines TRBV6-5 with TRBJ1-4; 9 bases match TRBD1. Germline loops: CDR1 MNHEY, CDR2 SVGAGI. The junction had 6 bases not matched to a gene; V was cut back by 5 bases and J by 8 bases. The CDR3 is 14 residues long. The CDR3 here is CASSTDRGLEKLFF. The DNA of the CDR3 is TGTGCCAGCAGTACGGACAGGGGTTTGGAAAAACTGTTTTTT.

Only a few counts were recorded for this clone. The V and J genes are TRBV7-3 and TRBJ2-1; 8 bases agree with TRBD1. J lost 15 bases, V lost 0 bases, and 4 bases had no gene match. The CDR3 has 12 amino acids. Germline loops: CDR1 SGHTA, CDR2 FQGTGA. The CDR3 DNA follows: TGTGCCAGCAGCTTAACGGGACAGGACAGGTTCTTC. The encoded protein is CASSLTGQDRFF.

The sample holds one count of this clone. The chain employs TRBV7-2 and TRBJ2-1; weak D call: TRBD1 (6 bases). The CDR3 contains 15 residues. Deletions cut 0 bases from V and 7 bases from J, with 13 bases between. Germline CDR1 is SGHTA and CDR2 is FQGNSA. In DNA, the CDR3 is TGTGCCAGCAGCTTAGCACAGGGTCTTTGGAATGAGCAGTTCTTC. Amino acids: CASSLAQGLWNEQFF.

The V gene is TRBV5-1, the J gene TRBJ2-5; either TRBD1 or TRBD2 may supply D (5 bases each). Germline V gives CDR1 SGHRS, CDR2 YFSETQ. Trimming took off 3 bases at V and 4 bases at J, with 16 bases between the two ends. The CDR3 is 15 residues long. The CDR3 region is CASSWDPGARETQYF. For the CDR3, the DNA is TGCGCCAGCAGCTGGGACCCCGGGGCGAGAGAGACCCAGTACTTC.

The gene calls are TRBV13 and TRBJ2-1; D is perhaps TRBD2 (7 bases). This CDR3 has 19 amino acids. Trimming removed 4 bases from V and 0 bases from J, with 22 bases in between. Germline values: CDR1 PRHDT, CDR2 FYEKMQ (reference sequence). The CDR3: CASSSYPPGGQSSYNEQFF. The CDR3, as DNA: TGTGCCAGCAGCTCATACCCCCCGGGGGGCCAGAGCTCCTACAATGAGCAGTTCTTC. Full variable domain (missing parts from reference TRBV13 and TRBJ2-1): AAGVIQSPRHLIKEKRETATLKCYPIPRHDTVYWYQQGPGQDPQFLISFYEKMQSDKGSIPDRFSAQQFSDYHSELNMSSLELGDSALYFCASSSYPPGGQSSYNEQFFGPGTRLTVL.